Shown below are 10 T cell receptor beta chains from a single sample sequenced in a study of blood T cells in healthy people across ages. Using a J-beta primer mix together with a sample-barcoded 5' primer, a second PCR was run for about 6 to 11 cycles. Each CDR3 protein gets one entry after TCRdb re-called the 5' RACE reads with MiXCR. The profile shows more than 550,000 distinct CDR3 sequences, about a fifth of them singletons. Material: blood. All receptors come from a man in his 70s in good health.

This clonotype was detected a few times. The CDR3 DNA reads as TGTGCCACCAGCAGGGGACAGGTACGGGATACGCAGTATTTT. Its translation is CATSRGQVRDTQYF. The rearrangement uses TRBV15 and TRBJ2-3; 8 bases are shared with TRBD1. CDR1 is LNHNV, CDR2 YYDKDF, per germline (reference sequence). The V segment lost 3 bases and the J segment 6 bases; nucleotides outside the gene matches: 5. The CDR3 loop spans 14 amino acids. The variable domain in full, with the rest retrieved from reference TRBV15 and TRBJ2-3, is DAMVIQNPRYQVTQFGKPVTLSCSQTLNHNVMYWYQQKSSQAPKLLFHYYDKDFNNEADTPDNFQSRRPNTSFCFLDIRSPGLGDTAMYLCATSRGQVRDTQYFGPGTRLTVL.

This clonotype was detected a few times. The chain uses TRBV5-1 and TRBJ2-1, with 9 bases lining up with TRBD1. The germline V gene has CDR1 SGHRS and CDR2 YFSETQ. The CDR3 is made up of 15 amino acids. The junction had 4 bases not matched to a gene; V was cut back by 0 bases and J by 6 bases. The CDR3, as DNA: TGCGCCAGCAGCTTGGGTGGGACAGGGTTCAATGAGCAGTTCTTC. Its protein product is CASSLGGTGFNEQFF.

This clonotype came up a few times. The CDR3 is CASSFRGGSSYNEQFF. CDR3 bases: TGTGCCAGCAGTTTCCGGGGGGGTAGCTCCTACAATGAGCAGTTCTTC. The V gene is TRBV6-6, the J gene TRBJ2-1; 8 bases match TRBD2. Germline V lookup: CDR1 MNHNY, CDR2 SVGAGI (reference sequence). V lost 4 bases to trimming and J lost 0 bases; unmatched junction nucleotides: 5. The CDR3 length is 16 residues.

The table lists this clonotype with a few counts. The chain joins TRBV6-4 to TRBJ1-2; 8 nucleotides line up with TRBD1. The germline CDR1 and CDR2 sequences are MRHNA and SNTAGT. This CDR3 is built from 14 residues. The V segment lost 5 bases and the J segment 6 bases; nucleotides outside the gene matches: 8. The CDR3 loop reads CASSQQGGAHGYTF. The DNA for the CDR3 is TGTGCCAGCAGTCAACAGGGGGGCGCGCATGGCTACACCTTC.

The chain carries TRBV6-6 and TRBJ2-7; D uncertain. This CDR3 region has 13 residues. CDR1 and CDR2 from the germline V gene are MNHNY and SVGAGI (reference sequence). V was pared by 5 bases and J by 4 bases, with 12 bases between. The CDR3 spells CASSPIGIYEQYV. The CDR3 DNA reads TGTGCCAGCAGTCCGATCGGTATTTACGAGCAGTACGTC.

This chain links TRBV6-6 with TRBJ2-7, with 8 bases that match TRBD1. The CDR3 loop spans 14 amino acids. V shed 6 bases, J shed 6 bases, and the junction held 10 bases outside the gene matches. CDR1 MNHNY and CDR2 SVGAGI come from the germline V gene (reference sequence). CDR3 in DNA: TGTGCCAGCAGCCTCAGGGGGCGACGTGGCGAGCAGTACTTC. This encodes CASSLRGRRGEQYF.

The sample holds many counts of this clonotype. This chain joins TRBV6-5 and TRBJ2-3, with a weak D call TRBD1 (6 bases). There are 15 residues in the CDR3. V shed 5 bases and J shed 2 bases, with 14 bases lying between them. Germline V gene data show CDR1 as MNHEY and CDR2 as SVGAGI. The CDR3 sequence: CASSHQGLLTDTQYF. In DNA, the CDR3 is TGTGCCAGCAGTCATCAGGGGTTGCTCACAGATACGCAGTATTTT.

V gene TRBV6-5 combines with J gene TRBJ1-2; D ambiguous. V was clipped by 2 bases and J by 4 bases, with 26 bases between them. There are 19 residues in the CDR3. The germline V gene encodes CDR1 MNHEY and CDR2 SVGAGI. The CDR3 sequence is CASSYGPWSWDRSGYGYTF. In DNA, the CDR3 is TGTGCCAGCAGTTACGGCCCCTGGTCATGGGATCGTTCTGGCTATGGCTACACCTTC.

With regard to this clonotype: A read error may be the cause here, since a much bigger clone is one base away. This chain links TRBV3-1 with TRBJ1-2, with D hard to call. Germline CDR1 LGHDT, CDR2 YNNKEL (reference sequence). The CDR3 has 14 residues. The V end lost 0 bases, the J end lost 5 bases, and 10 bases lay between the germline ends. The CDR3 coding sequence is TGTGCCAGCAGCCAAGATGGCGGCGGATATGGCTACACCTTC. Protein sequence: CASSQDGGGYGYTF. Combining the CDR3 with reference TRBV3-1 and TRBJ1-2 gives the whole variable domain DTAVSQTPKYLVTQMGNDKSIKCEQNLGHDTMYWYKQDSKKFLKIMFSYNNKELIINETVPNRFSPKSPDKAHLNLHINSLELGDSAVYFCASSQDGGGYGYTFGSGTRLTVV.

The rearrangement uses TRBV6-1 and TRBJ2-1; TRBD2 matches at 14 bases. The V segment lost 4 bases and the J segment 9 bases; nucleotides outside the gene matches: 17. There are 19 residues in the CDR3. The germline V gene has CDR1 MNHNS and CDR2 SASEGT. The CDR3 bases are TGTGCCAGCAGTGCTCCGGGACTAGCGGGAGTGTCACGTGCGGGTGAGCAGTTCTTC. This gives the protein CASSAPGLAGVSRAGEQFF.